The next 5 T cell receptor beta chains were all read from a single sample in a study of T cells in Graves' hyperthyroidism and ophthalmopathy. Amplified TCR beta CDR3 regions derived from RNA transcripts. The HTBI primer set served for first-round RT-PCR of the TCR CDR3. TCRdb fed the multiplex PCR reads into MiXCR, producing one record per CDR3 protein. The sample has about 600,000 distinct CDR3 sequences; around 15% are singletons. The source material was blood. These TCRs come from a middle-aged woman with Graves' ophthalmopathy.

This clonotype was seen only a few times. The V and J genes are TRBV2 and TRBJ2-1; maybe TRBD2 (5 bases). Trimming took 8 bases from V and 8 from J, leaving 19 bases between them. The germline V gene has CDR1 SNHLY and CDR2 FYNNEI. This CDR3 has 14 amino acids. CDR3 coding DNA: TGTGCCAGCGGTCCGGGCGGGCCAGGTTATGAGCAGTTCTTC. This translates into CASGPGGPGYEQFF.

This clonotype turned up a few times. The gene calls are TRBV11-2 and TRBJ2-3, with 7 bases identical to TRBD2. V gave up 1 base and J gave up 5 bases; unmatched junction bases: 12. CDR1 and CDR2 from the germline V gene are SGHAT and FQNNGV. This CDR3 region has 17 residues. As DNA, the CDR3 is TGTGCCAGCAGCTTAGGGGGAGGGCCTTTTGTTGAAGATACGCAGTATTTT. Protein product: CASSLGGGPFVEDTQYF. Variable domain in full (rest from reference TRBV11-2 and TRBJ2-3): EAGVAQSPRYKIIEKRQSVAFWCNPISGHATLYWYQQILGQGPKLLIQFQNNGVVDDSQLPKDRFSAERLKGVDSTLKIQPAKLEDSAVYLCASSLGGGPFVEDTQYFGPGTRLTVL.

The chain has TRBV5-5 and TRBJ1-2, with D unresolved. The CDR3 runs 14 residues. The germline V gene encodes CDR1 SGHKS and CDR2 YYEKEE (reference sequence). V gave up 4 bases and J gave up 1 base, with 11 bases separating them. The CDR3 region has the DNA TGTGCCAGCAGCCCGGTTGGTGGTAACTATGGCTACACCTTC. Protein: CASSPVGGNYGYTF.

On this clonotype: A read error may produce the germline difference seen at one junction end. The chain uses TRBV2 and TRBJ1-5; D possibly corresponds to TRBD1 (6 bases). There are 15 residues in the CDR3. Germline CDR1 SNHLY, CDR2 FYNNEI. The CDR3 protein is CVSSPQGLANQPQHF. Here the CDR3 DNA reads TGTGTCAGCAGTCCACAGGGTCTGGCCAATCAGCCCCAGCATTTT.

Only one count was recorded for this clonotype. The chain uses TRBV29-1 and TRBJ2-7, with TRBD2 identical over 7 bases. Per germline, CDR1 SQVTM and CDR2 ANQGSEA. V lost 3 bases to trimming and J lost 4 bases; unmatched junction nucleotides: 3. This CDR3 has 12 residues. The CDR3 bases are TGCAGCGTTGAGGGAGGGATTTACGAGCAGTACTTC. Translated: CSVEGGIYEQYF.